The 7 T cell receptor beta chains below were found in one sample sequenced in a study of monozygotic twins with cystic fibrosis. The method was immunoSEQ multiplex PCR; TCRdb's version includes in-frame clones alone and lacks a portion of them. This sample has approximately 21,000 clones, with 87% found just once. The sequencing input was blood. The receptor source for this set is a woman aged 25 to 39 with cystic fibrosis.

The chain couples TRBV6-5 to TRBJ1-2; maybe TRBD1 (6 bases). CDR3 size: 16 residues. V was cut by 2 bases and J by 0 bases, with 13 bases left in between. Germline loops: CDR1 MNHEY, CDR2 SVGAGI. CDR3 coding DNA: TGTGCCAGCAGTTACCTTTCGGGGGCGGCTAACTATGGCTACACCTTC. Its protein is CASSYLSGAANYGYTF.

The CDR3 protein is CASTNPASANYGYTF. CDR3 sequence (DNA): TGTGCCAGCACCAACCCCGCGAGTGCTAACTATGGCTACACCTTC. The rearrangement uses TRBV2 and TRBJ1-2; D is ambiguous. CDR3 length equals 15 residues. Germline loops: CDR1 SNHLY, CDR2 FYNNEI. V lost 7 bases to trimming and J lost 0 bases, with 15 bases between them.

The V call is TRBV7-8, the J call TRBJ2-5, with a weak D call TRBD2 (6 bases). The germline V and J ends were trimmed by 1 base and 5 bases, with 20 bases remaining between them. Germline lookup yields CDR1 SGHVS and CDR2 FQNEAQ. The CDR3 is made up of 17 amino acids. CDR3 nucleotides: TGTGCCAGCAGCTTAGTGGGTGGAGGGGCCACGGGGGAGACCCAGTACTTC. It yields the protein CASSLVGGGATGETQYF.

This clone was observed a single time. The chain has TRBV4-1 and TRBJ2-2; unclear D gene. Trimming took 3 bases from V and 7 from J, leaving 9 bases between them. CDR1 and CDR2 from the germline V gene are MGHRA and YSYEKL. The CDR3 has 13 amino acids. CDR3 in amino acids: CASSQRTGGELFF. CDR3 DNA sequence: TGCGCCAGCAGCCAGCGTACGGGCGGGGAGCTGTTTTTT.

The chain has TRBV19 and TRBJ1-5, with D perhaps matching TRBD1 (6 bases). V lost 7 bases to trimming and J lost 7 bases, with 17 bases between them. The CDR3 runs 14 residues. Germline CDR1 and CDR2: LNHDA and SQIVND (reference sequence). The CDR3 sequence is CASTPEGGWQPQHF. The CDR3 nucleotides are TGTGCCAGTACCCCCGAGGGGGGATGGCAGCCCCAGCATTTT.

The genes are TRBV18 and TRBJ1-5; D might be TRBD1 (5 bases). The CDR3 has 14 amino acids. V was trimmed by 3 bases and J by 8 bases, leaving 14 bases between them. In germline, CDR1 is KGHSH, CDR2 LQKENI. The CDR3 DNA follows: TGTGCCAGCTCACCTACAGGAATTCGCGAGCCCCAGCATTTT. Protein: CASSPTGIREPQHF.

This chain connects TRBV19 to TRBJ2-5; 8 nucleotides match TRBD2. From germline, CDR1 is LNHDA and CDR2 SQIVND (reference sequence). The CDR3 is 15 residues long. V gave up 5 bases and J gave up 0 bases; unmatched junction bases: 5. CDR3: CASSLRGVYQETQYF. The CDR3 DNA is TGTGCCAGTAGTTTGCGGGGGGTCTACCAAGAGACCCAGTACTTC.